A selection of T cell receptor beta chains follows, all from one sample in a study of beta chain features in type 1 diabetes. TCRdb's table, derived via immunoSEQ multiplex PCR, lists solely in-frame clones and lacks some. The sample lists just over 600,000 clones, roughly 15% occurring once. Material for sequencing was naive CD4+ T cells from blood. These TCRs come from a man between 18 and 35 years old in good health. Both conserved end residues are part of each CDR3. Each record gives: V gene, CDR3 length, D gene, J gene, clone size, CDR3 DNA, CDR3 protein. D genes are given only for firm matches. Size is stated for part of the rows, as once, few or many counts, or as a class when the clone is expanded.

v_gene: TRBV28
len: 12
d_gene: NA
j_gene: TRBJ2-4
abundance: few
CDR3nt: TGTGCCAGCAGTTCGGTTTCGGGCATTCAGTACTTC
CDR3aa: CASSSVSGIQYF

v_gene: TRBV25-1
len: 12
d_gene: NA
j_gene: TRBJ1-2
abundance: NA
CDR3nt: TGTGCCAGCAGTGAATATTACTATGGCTACACCTTC
CDR3aa: CASSEYYYGYTF

v_gene: TRBV15
len: 14
d_gene: TRBD2
j_gene: TRBJ2-1
abundance: NA
CDR3nt: TGTGCCACCAGCGGCGGGAGAATCTACAATGAGCAGTTCTTC
CDR3aa: CATSGGRIYNEQFF

v_gene: TRBV4-2
len: 14
d_gene: TRBD1
j_gene: TRBJ1-4
abundance: NA
CDR3nt: TGTGCCAGCAGCCAATGGGACAGTAATGAAAAACTGTTTTTT
CDR3aa: CASSQWDSNEKLFF

v_gene: TRBV5-1
len: 15
d_gene: TRBD1
j_gene: TRBJ1-1
abundance: few
CDR3nt: TGCGCCAGCAGCTTACAGGGGGCCGGGAACACTGAAGCTTTCTTT
CDR3aa: CASSLQGAGNTEAFF

v_gene: TRBV2
len: 14
d_gene: NA
j_gene: TRBJ2-3
abundance: few
CDR3nt: TGTGCCAGCAGTCAAAGCCGGGGCCCAGATACGCAGTATTTT
CDR3aa: CASSQSRGPDTQYF

v_gene: TRBV5-4
len: 13
d_gene: NA
j_gene: TRBJ1-1
abundance: NA
CDR3nt: TGTGCCAGCAGCTTGGGACATTTGGATGAAGCTTTCTTT
CDR3aa: CASSLGHLDEAFF

v_gene: TRBV6-5
len: 12
d_gene: NA
j_gene: TRBJ2-2
abundance: NA
CDR3nt: TGTGCCAGCAGTCTGAACACCGGGGAGCTGTTTTTT
CDR3aa: CASSLNTGELFF

v_gene: TRBV19
len: 17
d_gene: TRBD1
j_gene: TRBJ1-2
abundance: NA
CDR3nt: TGTGCCAGTAGTATGACCATGACAGGGGGCTATGTCGATGGCTACACCTTC
CDR3aa: CASSMTMTGGYVDGYTF

v_gene: TRBV15
len: 15
d_gene: NA
j_gene: TRBJ1-2
abundance: few
CDR3nt: TGTGCCACCAGCCTACATCGGGGGAAAAACTATGGCTACACCTTC
CDR3aa: CATSLHRGKNYGYTF

v_gene: TRBV16
len: 17
d_gene: TRBD1
j_gene: TRBJ1-5
abundance: NA
CDR3nt: TGTGCCAGCAGCCAAGCTGAGGGGGCAGGACGCAATCAGCCCCAGCATTTT
CDR3aa: CASSQAEGAGRNQPQHF

v_gene: TRBV12-5
len: 12
d_gene: NA
j_gene: TRBJ1-2
abundance: NA
CDR3nt: TGTGCTAGTGGTTTGTCCTCCTATGGCTACACCTTC
CDR3aa: CASGLSSYGYTF

v_gene: TRBV4-2
len: 16
d_gene: NA
j_gene: TRBJ2-7
abundance: few
CDR3nt: TGTGCCAGCAGCCAAGATCGACGGGCTAAAACCTACGAGCAGTACTTC
CDR3aa: CASSQDRRAKTYEQYF

v_gene: TRBV7-2
len: 16
d_gene: TRBD2
j_gene: TRBJ2-3
abundance: few
CDR3nt: TGTGCCAGCAGCCCAAGCGGGGATTGGAGGGGAGATACGCAGTATTTT
CDR3aa: CASSPSGDWRGDTQYF

v_gene: TRBV7-2
len: 18
d_gene: TRBD2
j_gene: TRBJ2-5
abundance: NA
CDR3nt: TGTGCCAGCAGCTTAGCCAAGCGGGGACTAGCGGGGGTAGAGACCCAGTACTTC
CDR3aa: CASSLAKRGLAGVETQYF

v_gene: TRBV10-3
len: 13
d_gene: TRBD1
j_gene: TRBJ2-5
abundance: NA
CDR3nt: TGTGCCATCAGCAGACAGGGGGGTGAGACCCAGTACTTC
CDR3aa: CAISRQGGETQYF

v_gene: TRBV5-6
len: 15
d_gene: NA
j_gene: TRBJ1-2
abundance: NA
CDR3nt: TGTGCCAGCAGCTTGGGTTTCACAGAGAACTATGGCTACACCTTC
CDR3aa: CASSLGFTENYGYTF

v_gene: TRBV5-4
len: 17
d_gene: TRBD2
j_gene: TRBJ2-3
abundance: once
CDR3nt: TGTGCCAGCAGCCCGCGGCGGGGGGTGCACACACAAGATACGCAGTATTTT
CDR3aa: CASSPRRGVHTQDTQYF

v_gene: TRBV2
len: 16
d_gene: NA
j_gene: TRBJ1-2
abundance: few
CDR3nt: TGTGCCAGCAGTGAAGAGGGTGGAACGTCTACTTATGGCTACACCTTC
CDR3aa: CASSEEGGTSTYGYTF

v_gene: TRBV6-1
len: 12
d_gene: NA
j_gene: TRBJ1-1
abundance: few
CDR3nt: TGTGCCAGCAGAAGGGAGGCGGGTGAAGCTTTCTTT
CDR3aa: CASRREAGEAFF

v_gene: TRBV4-2
len: 16
d_gene: TRBD2
j_gene: TRBJ2-3
abundance: NA
CDR3nt: TGTGCCAGCAGCCAAGATCAAGCGGGAGCCACAGATACGCAGTATTTT
CDR3aa: CASSQDQAGATDTQYF

v_gene: TRBV28
len: 12
d_gene: NA
j_gene: TRBJ1-2
abundance: NA
CDR3nt: TGTGCCAGCAGTTCCCTCATCTATGGCTACACCTTC
CDR3aa: CASSSLIYGYTF

v_gene: TRBV5-1
len: 16
d_gene: TRBD1
j_gene: TRBJ1-2
abundance: NA
CDR3nt: TGCGCCAGTTACCCCGGGACAGGGAGGACGGGTGTTGGCTACACCTTC
CDR3aa: CASYPGTGRTGVGYTF

v_gene: TRBV9
len: 17
d_gene: NA
j_gene: TRBJ2-7
abundance: few
CDR3nt: TGTGCCAGCAGCGTAGCCGGTAACTCTTGGAGCTCCTACGAGCAGTACTTC
CDR3aa: CASSVAGNSWSSYEQYF

v_gene: TRBV5-1
len: 13
d_gene: NA
j_gene: TRBJ2-7
abundance: few
CDR3nt: TGCGCCAGCAGCTTGAATGTTATGATCGAGCAGTACTTC
CDR3aa: CASSLNVMIEQYF

v_gene: TRBV25-1
len: 17
d_gene: NA
j_gene: TRBJ2-3
abundance: NA
CDR3nt: TGTGCCAGCAGTGAATCGGGACGGATCACTAGCACAGATACGCAGTATTTT
CDR3aa: CASSESGRITSTDTQYF

v_gene: TRBV7-2
len: 15
d_gene: NA
j_gene: TRBJ2-1
abundance: few
CDR3nt: TGTGCCAGCAGCTTGTTCGGGACCGACTACAATGAGCAGTTCTTC
CDR3aa: CASSLFGTDYNEQFF

v_gene: TRBV5-1
len: 14
d_gene: NA
j_gene: TRBJ2-5
abundance: NA
CDR3nt: TGCGCCAGCAGCTTGGGTCCCTCAGAAGAGACCCAGTACTTC
CDR3aa: CASSLGPSEETQYF

v_gene: TRBV6-5
len: 15
d_gene: NA
j_gene: TRBJ2-3
abundance: few
CDR3nt: TGTGCCAGCAACCCCAAGGCGGGGCGCACAGATACGCAGTATTTT
CDR3aa: CASNPKAGRTDTQYF

v_gene: TRBV15
len: 17
d_gene: TRBD1
j_gene: TRBJ2-7
abundance: few
CDR3nt: TGTGCCACCAGCAGAGCGTCAGGGGGTTCTTTCTCCTACGAGCAGTACTTC
CDR3aa: CATSRASGGSFSYEQYF

v_gene: TRBV5-6
len: 14
d_gene: NA
j_gene: TRBJ2-7
abundance: NA
CDR3nt: TGTGCCAGCAGCGACTTGGGTTCCTCCTACGAGCAGTACTTC
CDR3aa: CASSDLGSSYEQYF

v_gene: TRBV28
len: 12
d_gene: TRBD1
j_gene: TRBJ2-4
abundance: NA
CDR3nt: TGTGCCACCCGACAGGGGAGAAACATTCAGTACTTC
CDR3aa: CATRQGRNIQYF

v_gene: TRBV4-2
len: 15
d_gene: TRBD2
j_gene: TRBJ2-1
abundance: few
CDR3nt: TGTGCCAGCAGCCGTACCGGGACTAGGACCAATGAGCAGTTCTTC
CDR3aa: CASSRTGTRTNEQFF

v_gene: TRBV2
len: 12
d_gene: NA
j_gene: TRBJ2-2
abundance: few
CDR3nt: TGTGCCAGCAGTGAAGTGGTCGGGGAGCTGTTTTTT
CDR3aa: CASSEVVGELFF

v_gene: TRBV28
len: 13
d_gene: NA
j_gene: TRBJ2-5
abundance: few
CDR3nt: TGTGCCAGCAGTCTCGGACGTAAGAGGACCCAGTACTTC
CDR3aa: CASSLGRKRTQYF

v_gene: TRBV9
len: 14
d_gene: TRBD1
j_gene: TRBJ1-1
abundance: NA
CDR3nt: TGTGCCAGCAGCGTAGCTGCCAGGGGGGAGGAAGCTTTCTTT
CDR3aa: CASSVAARGEEAFF

v_gene: TRBV9
len: 17
d_gene: TRBD2
j_gene: TRBJ2-2
abundance: NA
CDR3nt: TGTGCCAGCAGCGCGAGGCTAGCGGGGGCGGGAACCGGGGAGCTGTTTTTT
CDR3aa: CASSARLAGAGTGELFF

v_gene: TRBV7-2
len: 18
d_gene: TRBD1
j_gene: TRBJ1-6
abundance: few
CDR3nt: TGTGCCAGCAGCCCTGGGACAGGGCGCCCCATCATTAATTCACCCCTCCACTTT
CDR3aa: CASSPGTGRPIINSPLHF

v_gene: TRBV19
len: 16
d_gene: TRBD1
j_gene: TRBJ2-3
abundance: NA
CDR3nt: TGTGCCACCAACGTACCCAGGGGGCGAGGAGGGGATACGCAGTATTTT
CDR3aa: CATNVPRGRGGDTQYF

v_gene: TRBV7-3
len: 14
d_gene: TRBD2
j_gene: TRBJ2-4
abundance: NA
CDR3nt: TGTGCCAGCAGCTCCACTAGCGGAGGAAACATTCAGTACTTC
CDR3aa: CASSSTSGGNIQYF

v_gene: TRBV2
len: 12
d_gene: NA
j_gene: TRBJ2-2
abundance: few
CDR3nt: TGTGCCAGCACTAGGGACACCGGGGAGCTGTTTTTT
CDR3aa: CASTRDTGELFF

v_gene: TRBV28
len: 17
d_gene: TRBD2
j_gene: TRBJ2-7
abundance: few
CDR3nt: TGTGCCAGCGATATCCGACGCGGTAGGGCGGGAGAGTACGAGCAGTACTTC
CDR3aa: CASDIRRGRAGEYEQYF

v_gene: TRBV7-2
len: 13
d_gene: NA
j_gene: TRBJ2-3
abundance: few
CDR3nt: TGTGCCAGCAGCGAACAATCGACAGTGCCGCAGTATTTT
CDR3aa: CASSEQSTVPQYF

v_gene: TRBV7-9
len: 15
d_gene: TRBD1
j_gene: TRBJ1-1
abundance: NA
CDR3nt: TGTGCCAGCAGCTACTCCCAGGGGGTCGGGACTGAAGCTTTCTTT
CDR3aa: CASSYSQGVGTEAFF

v_gene: TRBV9
len: 15
d_gene: NA
j_gene: TRBJ1-2
abundance: few
CDR3nt: TGTGCCAGCAGCCTTACGGGGACGCAGAGGGATGGCTACACCTTC
CDR3aa: CASSLTGTQRDGYTF

v_gene: TRBV5-1
len: 14
d_gene: NA
j_gene: TRBJ2-7
abundance: few
CDR3nt: TGCGCCAGCAGCTTGGTCACTAGCTCCTACGAGCAGTACTTC
CDR3aa: CASSLVTSSYEQYF

v_gene: TRBV6-5
len: 15
d_gene: NA
j_gene: TRBJ2-7
abundance: NA
CDR3nt: TGTGCCAGCACTTCCCTCCGGGGCCAACTCTACGAGCAGTACTTC
CDR3aa: CASTSLRGQLYEQYF

v_gene: TRBV19
len: 14
d_gene: TRBD1
j_gene: TRBJ1-5
abundance: few
CDR3nt: TGTGCCAGTAGTCCGGGACAGGGTTATCAGCCCCAGCATTTT
CDR3aa: CASSPGQGYQPQHF

v_gene: TRBV4-1
len: 18
d_gene: NA
j_gene: TRBJ1-6
abundance: few
CDR3nt: TGCGCCAGCAGCCAAGATCGTCGGCAGAGCTCCTATAATTCACCCCTCCACTTT
CDR3aa: CASSQDRRQSSYNSPLHF

v_gene: TRBV5-1
len: 15
d_gene: TRBD2
j_gene: TRBJ2-7
abundance: NA
CDR3nt: TGCGCCAGCGGGCGGACTAGCGCTAGCTCCTACGAGCAGTACTTC
CDR3aa: CASGRTSASSYEQYF

v_gene: TRBV7-7
len: 15
d_gene: TRBD2
j_gene: TRBJ2-1
abundance: NA
CDR3nt: TGTGCTAGCAGCTCCGCGGGGGGCCCCTACAATGAGCAGTTCTTC
CDR3aa: CASSSAGGPYNEQFF

v_gene: TRBV7-2
len: 18
d_gene: NA
j_gene: TRBJ1-3
abundance: NA
CDR3nt: TGTGCCAGCAGCTTAATGTTTGGGCAGGCCTCCTCTGGAAACACCATATATTTT
CDR3aa: CASSLMFGQASSGNTIYF

v_gene: TRBV11-2
len: 12
d_gene: NA
j_gene: TRBJ2-3
abundance: NA
CDR3nt: TGTGCCAGCAGCTTTGGGACAGATACGCAGTATTTT
CDR3aa: CASSFGTDTQYF

v_gene: TRBV9
len: 15
d_gene: TRBD2
j_gene: TRBJ2-1
abundance: few
CDR3nt: TGTGCCAGCAGCGCTCCCGGGACTAGTTACAATGAGCAGTTCTTC
CDR3aa: CASSAPGTSYNEQFF

v_gene: TRBV5-1
len: 14
d_gene: NA
j_gene: TRBJ2-3
abundance: few
CDR3nt: TGCGCCAGCAGCTTGACCGACAGCACAGATACGCAGTATTTT
CDR3aa: CASSLTDSTDTQYF

v_gene: TRBV6-5
len: 11
d_gene: NA
j_gene: TRBJ2-5
abundance: NA
CDR3nt: TGTGCCAGCAGTTTGATGGAGACCCAGTACTTC
CDR3aa: CASSLMETQYF

v_gene: TRBV6-5
len: 15
d_gene: TRBD1
j_gene: TRBJ2-7
abundance: few
CDR3nt: TGTGCCAGCAGTTACCTGCCGACAGGGAGCTACGAGCAGTACTTC
CDR3aa: CASSYLPTGSYEQYF